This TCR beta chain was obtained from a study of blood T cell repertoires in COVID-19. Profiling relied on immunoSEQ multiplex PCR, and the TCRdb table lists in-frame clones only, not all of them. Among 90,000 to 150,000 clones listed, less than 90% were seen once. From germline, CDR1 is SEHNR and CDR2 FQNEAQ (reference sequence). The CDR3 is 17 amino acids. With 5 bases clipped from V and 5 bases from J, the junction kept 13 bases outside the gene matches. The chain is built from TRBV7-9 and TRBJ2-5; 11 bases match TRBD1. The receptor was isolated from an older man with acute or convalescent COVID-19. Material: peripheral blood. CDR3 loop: CASSKPPGQGAWETQYF. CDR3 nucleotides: TGTGCCAGCAGCAAACCACCCGGACAGGGGGCATGGGAGACCCAGTACTTC.